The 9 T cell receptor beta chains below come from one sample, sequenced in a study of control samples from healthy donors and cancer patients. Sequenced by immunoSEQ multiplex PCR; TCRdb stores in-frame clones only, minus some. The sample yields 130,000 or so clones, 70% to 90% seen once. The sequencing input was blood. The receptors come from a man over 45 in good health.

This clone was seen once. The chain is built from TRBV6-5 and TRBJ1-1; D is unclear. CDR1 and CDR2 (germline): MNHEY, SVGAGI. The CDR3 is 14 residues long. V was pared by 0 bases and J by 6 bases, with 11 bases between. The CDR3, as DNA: TGTGCCAGCAGTTACTCGTTTTCGGACTCTGAAGCTTTCTTT. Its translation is CASSYSFSDSEAFF.

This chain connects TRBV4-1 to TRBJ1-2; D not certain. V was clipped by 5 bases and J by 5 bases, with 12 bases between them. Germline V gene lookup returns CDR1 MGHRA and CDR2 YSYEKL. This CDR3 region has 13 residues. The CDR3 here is CASSSRGFYGYTF. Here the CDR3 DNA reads TGCGCCAGCAGCTCCCGAGGATTTTATGGCTACACCTTC.

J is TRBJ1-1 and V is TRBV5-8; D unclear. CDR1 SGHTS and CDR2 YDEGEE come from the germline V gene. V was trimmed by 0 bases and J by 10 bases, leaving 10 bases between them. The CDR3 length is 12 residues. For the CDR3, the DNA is TGTGCCAGCAGCTTGGTCGGCAGGACAGCTTTCTTT. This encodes CASSLVGRTAFF.

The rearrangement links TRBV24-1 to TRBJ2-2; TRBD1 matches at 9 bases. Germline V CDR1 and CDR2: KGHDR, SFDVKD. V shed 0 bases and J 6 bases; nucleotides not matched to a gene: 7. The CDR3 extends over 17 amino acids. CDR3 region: CATSDLRGQGNAGELFF. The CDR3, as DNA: TGTGCCACCAGTGATTTGCGGGGACAGGGAAACGCCGGGGAGCTGTTTTTT.

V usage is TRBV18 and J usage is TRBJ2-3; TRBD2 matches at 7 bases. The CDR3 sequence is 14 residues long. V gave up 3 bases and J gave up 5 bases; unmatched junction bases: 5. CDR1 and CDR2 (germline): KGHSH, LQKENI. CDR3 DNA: TGTGCCAGCTCACCTTTTACTAGCGTAGATACGCAGTATTTT. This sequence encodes CASSPFTSVDTQYF.

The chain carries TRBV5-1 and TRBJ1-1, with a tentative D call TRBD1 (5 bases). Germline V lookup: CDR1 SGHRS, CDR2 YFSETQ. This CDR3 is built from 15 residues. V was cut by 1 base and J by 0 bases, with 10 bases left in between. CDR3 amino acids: CASSLFSGMNTEAFF. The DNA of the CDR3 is TGCGCCAGCAGCTTGTTTTCAGGGATGAACACTGAAGCTTTCTTT.

CDR3 sequence (DNA): TGTGCCAGCAGTCAGACCCCTCGTACCGGGGAGCTGTTTTTT. Translated, it gives CASSQTPRTGELFF. The rearrangement uses TRBV28 and TRBJ2-2; D is unresolved. In germline, CDR1 is MDHEN, CDR2 SYDVKM. V lost 5 bases, J lost 5 bases, and 12 bases lay in between. The CDR3 length is 14 residues.

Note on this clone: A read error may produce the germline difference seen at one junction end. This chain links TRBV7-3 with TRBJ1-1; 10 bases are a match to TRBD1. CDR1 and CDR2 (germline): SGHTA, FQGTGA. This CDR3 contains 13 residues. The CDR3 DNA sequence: TGTGCCAGCAGCCCTAACCCGGACAGGGGGTTGATCTTT. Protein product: CASSPNPDRGLIF.

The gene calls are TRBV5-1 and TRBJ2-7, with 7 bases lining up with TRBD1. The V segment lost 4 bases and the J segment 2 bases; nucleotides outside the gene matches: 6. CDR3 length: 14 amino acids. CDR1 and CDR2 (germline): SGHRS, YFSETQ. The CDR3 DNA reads TGCGCCAGCAGCCCAGGGACAGTAGCCTACGAGCAGTACTTC. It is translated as CASSPGTVAYEQYF.